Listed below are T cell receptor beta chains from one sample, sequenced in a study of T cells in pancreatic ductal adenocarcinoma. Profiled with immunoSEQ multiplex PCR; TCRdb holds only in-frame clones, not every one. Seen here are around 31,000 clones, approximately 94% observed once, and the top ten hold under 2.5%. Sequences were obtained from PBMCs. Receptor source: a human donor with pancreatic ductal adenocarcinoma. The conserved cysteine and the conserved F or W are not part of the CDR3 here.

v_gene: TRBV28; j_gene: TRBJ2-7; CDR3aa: ASSYGRATYEQY
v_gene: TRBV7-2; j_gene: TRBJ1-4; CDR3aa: ASSLARGQVREKLF
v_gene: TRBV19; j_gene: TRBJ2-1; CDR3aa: ASSGVREQF
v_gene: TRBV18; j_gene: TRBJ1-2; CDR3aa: ASSRGTDRFYGYT
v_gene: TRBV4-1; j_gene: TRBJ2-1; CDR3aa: ASSHRGAGGAYNEQF
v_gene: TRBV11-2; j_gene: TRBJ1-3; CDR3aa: ASSSWRVGASTGNTIY
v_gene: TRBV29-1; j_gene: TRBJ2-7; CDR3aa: SVVRLDRSEQY
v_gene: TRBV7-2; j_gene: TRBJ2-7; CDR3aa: ASSLAWDRATYEQY
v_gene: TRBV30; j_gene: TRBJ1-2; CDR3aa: AWGGQQRYT
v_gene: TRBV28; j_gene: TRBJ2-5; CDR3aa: ASSLWTSGSETQY
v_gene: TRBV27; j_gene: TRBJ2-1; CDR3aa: ASSLSGDLGYNEQF
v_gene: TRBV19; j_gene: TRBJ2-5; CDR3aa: ASGSGGETQY
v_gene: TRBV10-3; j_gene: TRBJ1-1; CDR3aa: AISEDRIGPAF
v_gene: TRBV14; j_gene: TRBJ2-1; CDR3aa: ASSQDAAGGPRDEQF
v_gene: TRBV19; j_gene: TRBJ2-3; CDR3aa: ASSNVVGTDTQY
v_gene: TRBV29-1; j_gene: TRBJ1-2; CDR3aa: SVDRGGPYMDYGYT
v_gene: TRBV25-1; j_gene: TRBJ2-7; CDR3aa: ASSNQGTSGSEQY
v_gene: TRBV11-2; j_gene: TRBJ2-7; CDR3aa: ASSSPLLAGGGEQY
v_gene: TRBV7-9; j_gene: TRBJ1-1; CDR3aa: ASSLTRGGRSEAF
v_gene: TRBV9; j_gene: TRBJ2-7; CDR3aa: ASSREGGYEQY
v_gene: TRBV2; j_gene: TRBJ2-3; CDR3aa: ASNRGQPSTDTQY
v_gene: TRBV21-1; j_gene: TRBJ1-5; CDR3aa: ATEKGPIKVNQPQH
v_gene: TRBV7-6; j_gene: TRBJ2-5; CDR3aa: ASSITGTGLIETQY
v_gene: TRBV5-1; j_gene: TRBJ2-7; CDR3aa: ASSLVDQTYEQY
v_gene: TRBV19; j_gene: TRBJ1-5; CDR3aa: ASSTSKYSNQPQH
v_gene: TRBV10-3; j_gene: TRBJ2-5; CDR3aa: AISPGVVETQY
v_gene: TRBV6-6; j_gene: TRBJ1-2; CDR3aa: ASRPWGALPNYGYT
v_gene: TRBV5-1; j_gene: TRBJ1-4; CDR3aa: ASSPGGLNEKLF
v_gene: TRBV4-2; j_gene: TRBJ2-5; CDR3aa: ASSLGKQETQY
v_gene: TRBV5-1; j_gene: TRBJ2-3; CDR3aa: ASRSGQNTDTQY
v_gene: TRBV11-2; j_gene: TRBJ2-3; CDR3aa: ASSLGAGSLGSGTDTQY
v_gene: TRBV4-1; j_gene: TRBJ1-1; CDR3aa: ASSQHLGQGQNTEAF
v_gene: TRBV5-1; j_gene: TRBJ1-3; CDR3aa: ASSLGMSSGNTIY
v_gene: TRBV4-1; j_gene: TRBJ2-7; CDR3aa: ASSQAEGQSYEQY
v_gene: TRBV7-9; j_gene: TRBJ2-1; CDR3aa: ASSPGGNNEQF
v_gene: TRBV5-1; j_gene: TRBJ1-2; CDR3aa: ASSLYGGDYGYT
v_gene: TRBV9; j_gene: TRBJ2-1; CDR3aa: ASSVSPTSYNEQF
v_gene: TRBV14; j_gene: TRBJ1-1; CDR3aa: ASSLKMNTEAF
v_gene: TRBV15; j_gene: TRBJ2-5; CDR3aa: ATGRGGGETQY
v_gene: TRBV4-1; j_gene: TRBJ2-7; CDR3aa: ASSRIPGQGYEQY
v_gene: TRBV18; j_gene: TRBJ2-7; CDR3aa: ASSPPSGGVYEQY
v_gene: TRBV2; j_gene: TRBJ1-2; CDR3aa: ASIGAWVANYGYT
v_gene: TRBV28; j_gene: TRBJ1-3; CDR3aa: ASSKQSSGNTIY
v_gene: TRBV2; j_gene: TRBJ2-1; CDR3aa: ASSEQAGGLYNEQF
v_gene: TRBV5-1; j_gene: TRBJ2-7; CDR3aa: ASSLTGASGVPYEQY
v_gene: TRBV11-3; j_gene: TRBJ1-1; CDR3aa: ASSLWSGDGTEAF
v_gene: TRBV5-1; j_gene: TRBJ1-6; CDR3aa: ASRSTPGTVNSPLH
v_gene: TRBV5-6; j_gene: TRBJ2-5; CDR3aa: ASSLQGRGKTQY
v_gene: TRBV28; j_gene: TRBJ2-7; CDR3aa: ASSLGMREQY
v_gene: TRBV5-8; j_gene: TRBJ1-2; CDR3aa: ASSLGLSGNYGYT
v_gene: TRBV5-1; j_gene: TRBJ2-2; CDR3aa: ASSFPDSGGWNTGELF